This TCR beta chain appears in the sequencing data of a study of T cells after yellow fever vaccination. Study-wide findings and caveats: Most clones from primary vaccination were detected again post-booster (almost 98% CD4, 88% CD8).

TCRdb re-analysed the 5' RACE reads in MiXCR, keeping a single row per CDR3 protein. Of about 580,000 distinct CDR3 sequences in the sample, approximately 16% were seen once. CDR1 and CDR2 (germline): LNHNV, YYDKDF (reference sequence). The CDR3 consists of 16 residues. V was clipped by 0 bases and J by 4 bases, with 15 bases between them. A note on this clonotype: Its antigen is as yet unknown.

The chain uses TRBV15 and TRBJ1-2; possibly TRBD1 for D (5 bases). This receptor was taken from a man aged 18 to 30 who received the YFV17D yellow fever vaccine. The sample here was PBMCs, taken about 5 days after the first yellow fever vaccination. Written as DNA, the CDR3 is TGTGCCACCAGCAGAGATCGCGACAGACGATTCTATGGCTACACCTTC. Its protein is CATSRDRDRRFYGYTF.